This T cell receptor beta chain was captured in a study of a mutant IDH1 vaccine in newly diagnosed glioma. Overall study context: Patients were started on vaccination 4-6 weeks after radiotherapy alone, or with temozolomide cycles.

The table came from immunoSEQ multiplex PCR; TCRdb's copy has only in-frame clones and leaves some out. The sample lists 70,000 to 90,000 clones; roughly 85% were seen once. The study, taken as a whole, reports: The authors found pseudoprogression apparently unrelated to changes in top peripheral T cell clonotypes.

A remark on this clone: No antigen is known for it.

The V gene's germline CDR1 is MNHNS and CDR2 SASEGT. The length of the CDR3 is 14 residues. Trimming removed 10 bases from V and 9 bases from J, with 24 bases in between. Specified time point: week 23, last vaccination. Vaccinated patients received 300 ug of mutant IDH1 20-mer peptide per dose, with topical imiquimod. Donor tumors were new WHO grade 3 or 4 IDH1-mutant, ATRX-lost astrocytomas. The source of this sequence is a man aged 25 to 40 with glioma. Some clones in this sample may be carry-over from other donors' samples. The starting material was PBMCs, obtained from a glioma patient whose treatment included an IDH1 peptide vaccine. J is TRBJ1-2 and V is TRBV6-1, with D unresolved. The CDR3 reads CANNPSGRDGSYTF. The CDR3 DNA reads TGTGCCAACAATCCCTCTGGGCGAGACGGAAGCTACACCTTC.